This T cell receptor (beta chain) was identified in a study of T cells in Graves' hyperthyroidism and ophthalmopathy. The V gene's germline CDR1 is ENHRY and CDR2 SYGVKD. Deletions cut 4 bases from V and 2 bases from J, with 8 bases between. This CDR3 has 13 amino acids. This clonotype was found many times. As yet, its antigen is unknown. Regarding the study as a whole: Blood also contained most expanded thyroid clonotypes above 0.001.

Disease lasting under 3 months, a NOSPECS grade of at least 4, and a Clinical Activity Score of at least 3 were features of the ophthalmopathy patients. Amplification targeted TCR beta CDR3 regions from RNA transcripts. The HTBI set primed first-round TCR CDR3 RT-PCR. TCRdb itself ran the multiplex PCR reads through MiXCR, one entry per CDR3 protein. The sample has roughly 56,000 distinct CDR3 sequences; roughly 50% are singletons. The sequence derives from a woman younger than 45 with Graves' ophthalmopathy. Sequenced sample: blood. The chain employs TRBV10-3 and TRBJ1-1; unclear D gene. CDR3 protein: CAISGFGNTEAFF. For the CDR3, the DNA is TGTGCCATCAGTGGGTTCGGTAACACTGAAGCTTTCTTT.